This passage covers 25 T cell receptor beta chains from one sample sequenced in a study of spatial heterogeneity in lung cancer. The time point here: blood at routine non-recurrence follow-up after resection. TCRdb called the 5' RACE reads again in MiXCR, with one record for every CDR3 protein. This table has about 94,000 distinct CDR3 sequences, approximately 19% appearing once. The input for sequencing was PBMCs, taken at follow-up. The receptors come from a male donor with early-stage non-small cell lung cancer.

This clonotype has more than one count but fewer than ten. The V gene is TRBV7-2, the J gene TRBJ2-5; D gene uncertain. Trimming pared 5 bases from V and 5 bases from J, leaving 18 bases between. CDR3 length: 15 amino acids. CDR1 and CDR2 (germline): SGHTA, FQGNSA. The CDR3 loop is CASSTRTPGLETQYF. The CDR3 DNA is TGTGCCAGCAGCACCCGAACCCCAGGTTTGGAGACCCAGTACTTC.

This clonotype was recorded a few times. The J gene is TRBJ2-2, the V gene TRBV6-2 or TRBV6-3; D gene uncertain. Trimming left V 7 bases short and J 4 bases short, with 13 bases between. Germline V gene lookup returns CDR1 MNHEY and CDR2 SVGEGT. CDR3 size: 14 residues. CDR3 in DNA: TGTGCCAGCAAAAGGGCTATATCCACCGGGGAGCTGTTTTTT. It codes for CASKRAISTGELFF.

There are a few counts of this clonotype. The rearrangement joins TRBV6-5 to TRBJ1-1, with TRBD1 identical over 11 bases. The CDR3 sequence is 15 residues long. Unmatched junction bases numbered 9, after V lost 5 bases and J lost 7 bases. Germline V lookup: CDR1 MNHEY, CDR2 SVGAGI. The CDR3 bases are TGTGCCAGCAGTCCCTCCGGGACAGGGGGAATTGAAGCTTTCTTT. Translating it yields CASSPSGTGGIEAFF.

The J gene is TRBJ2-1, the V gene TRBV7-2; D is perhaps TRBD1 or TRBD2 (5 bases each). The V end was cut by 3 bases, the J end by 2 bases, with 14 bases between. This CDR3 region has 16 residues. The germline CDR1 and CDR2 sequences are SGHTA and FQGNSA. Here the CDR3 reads CASSFTGTTAYNEQFF. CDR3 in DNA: TGTGCCAGCAGCTTCACCGGGACGACAGCCTACAATGAGCAGTTCTTC.

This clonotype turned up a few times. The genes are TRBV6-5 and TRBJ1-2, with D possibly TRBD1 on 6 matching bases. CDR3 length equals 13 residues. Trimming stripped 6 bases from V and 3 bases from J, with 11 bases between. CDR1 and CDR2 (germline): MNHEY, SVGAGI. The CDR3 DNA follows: TGTGCCAGCAGGGCAGGGGAGGACTATGGCTACACCTTC. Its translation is CASRAGEDYGYTF.

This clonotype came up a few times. Here the CDR3 DNA reads TGTGCCAGCAGCAAGGGGGACTACGCGAACACCGGGGAGCTGTTTTTT. It codes for CASSKGDYANTGELFF. The genes are TRBV7-2 and TRBJ2-2, with D tentatively TRBD2 (7 bases). Germline V gene sequence: CDR1 SGHTA, CDR2 FQGNSA. There are 16 residues in the CDR3. V gave up 5 bases and J gave up 0 bases, with 13 bases separating them.

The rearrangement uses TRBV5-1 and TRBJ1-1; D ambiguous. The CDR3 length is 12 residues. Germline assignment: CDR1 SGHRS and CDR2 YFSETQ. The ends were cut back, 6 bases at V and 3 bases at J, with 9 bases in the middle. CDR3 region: CASKYGDTEAFF. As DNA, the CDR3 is TGCGCCAGCAAGTACGGTGACACTGAAGCTTTCTTT. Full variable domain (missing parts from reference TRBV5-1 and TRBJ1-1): KAGVTQTPRYLIKTRGQQVTLSCSPISGHRSVSWYQQTPGQGLQFLFEYFSETQRNKGNFPGRFSGRQFSNSRSEMNVSTLELGDSALYLCASKYGDTEAFFGQGTRLTVV.

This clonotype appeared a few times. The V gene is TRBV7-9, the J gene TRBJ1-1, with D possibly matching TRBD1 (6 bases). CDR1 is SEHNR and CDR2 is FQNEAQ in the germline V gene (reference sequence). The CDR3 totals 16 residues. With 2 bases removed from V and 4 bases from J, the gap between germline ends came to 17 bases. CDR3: CASSLRPGEAGTEAFF. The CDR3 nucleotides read TGTGCCAGCAGCTTAAGGCCAGGGGAGGCGGGCACTGAAGCTTTCTTT.

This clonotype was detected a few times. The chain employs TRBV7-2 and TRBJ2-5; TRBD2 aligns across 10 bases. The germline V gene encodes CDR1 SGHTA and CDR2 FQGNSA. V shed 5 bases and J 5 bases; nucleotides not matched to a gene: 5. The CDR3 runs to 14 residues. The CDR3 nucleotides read TGTGCCAGCAGCCTTACTAGCGGGACTGAGACCCAGTACTTC. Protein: CASSLTSGTETQYF.

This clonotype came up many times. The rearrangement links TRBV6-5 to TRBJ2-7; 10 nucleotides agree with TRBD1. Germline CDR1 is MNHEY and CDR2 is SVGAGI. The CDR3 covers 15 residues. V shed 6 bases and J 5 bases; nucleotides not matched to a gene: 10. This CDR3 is CASRKRTGGKHEQYV. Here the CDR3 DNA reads TGTGCCAGCAGAAAGAGGACAGGGGGGAAGCACGAGCAGTACGTC.

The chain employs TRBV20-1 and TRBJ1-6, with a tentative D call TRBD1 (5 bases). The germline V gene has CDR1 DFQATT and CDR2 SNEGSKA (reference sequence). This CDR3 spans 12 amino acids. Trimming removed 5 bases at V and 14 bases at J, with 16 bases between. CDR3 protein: CSARGGVSSLHF. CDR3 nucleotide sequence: TGCAGTGCTCGGGGCGGGGTTAGCTCCCTCCACTTT.

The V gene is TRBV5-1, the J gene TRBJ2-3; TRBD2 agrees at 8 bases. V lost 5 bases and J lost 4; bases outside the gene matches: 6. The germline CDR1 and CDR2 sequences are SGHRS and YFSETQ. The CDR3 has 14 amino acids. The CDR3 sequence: CASRTSGSSDTQYF. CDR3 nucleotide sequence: TGCGCCAGCAGAACAAGCGGGAGTTCAGATACGCAGTATTTT.

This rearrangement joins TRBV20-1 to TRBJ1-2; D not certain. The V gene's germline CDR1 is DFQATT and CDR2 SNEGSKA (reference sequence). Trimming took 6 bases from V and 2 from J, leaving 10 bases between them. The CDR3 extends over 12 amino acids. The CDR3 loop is CSAVQPNYGYTF. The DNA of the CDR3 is TGCAGTGCGGTCCAGCCCAACTATGGCTACACCTTC.

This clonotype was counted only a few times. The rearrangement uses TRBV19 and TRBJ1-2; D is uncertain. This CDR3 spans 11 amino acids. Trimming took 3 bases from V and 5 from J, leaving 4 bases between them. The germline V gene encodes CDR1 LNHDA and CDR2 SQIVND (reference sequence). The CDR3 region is CASSMDYGYTF. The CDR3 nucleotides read TGTGCCAGTAGTATGGATTATGGCTACACCTTC.

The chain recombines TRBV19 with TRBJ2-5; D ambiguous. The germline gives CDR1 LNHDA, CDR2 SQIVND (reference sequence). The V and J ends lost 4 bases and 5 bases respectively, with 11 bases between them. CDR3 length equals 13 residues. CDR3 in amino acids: CASSSGIQETQYF. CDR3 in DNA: TGTGCCAGTAGTAGTGGGATCCAGGAGACCCAGTACTTC.

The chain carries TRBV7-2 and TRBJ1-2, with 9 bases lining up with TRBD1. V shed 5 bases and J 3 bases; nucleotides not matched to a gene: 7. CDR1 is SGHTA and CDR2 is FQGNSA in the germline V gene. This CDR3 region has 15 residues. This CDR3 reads CASSARTGVDYGYTF. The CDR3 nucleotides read TGTGCCAGCAGCGCTCGGACAGGGGTCGACTATGGCTACACCTTC.

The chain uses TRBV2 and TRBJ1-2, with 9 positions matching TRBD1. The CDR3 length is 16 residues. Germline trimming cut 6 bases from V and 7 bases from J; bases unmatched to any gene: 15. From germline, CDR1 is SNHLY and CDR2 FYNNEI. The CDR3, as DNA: TGTGCCAGCAGCCGGACCTCGACAGGGGGGGCCTTTGGCTACACCTTC. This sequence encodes CASSRTSTGGAFGYTF. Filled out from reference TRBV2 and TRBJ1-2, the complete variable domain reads EPEVTQTPSHQVTQMGQEVILRCVPISNHLYFYWYRQILGQKVEFLVSFYNNEISEKSEIFDDQFSVERPDGSNFTLKIRSTKLEDSAMYFCASSRTSTGGAFGYTFGSGTRLTVV.

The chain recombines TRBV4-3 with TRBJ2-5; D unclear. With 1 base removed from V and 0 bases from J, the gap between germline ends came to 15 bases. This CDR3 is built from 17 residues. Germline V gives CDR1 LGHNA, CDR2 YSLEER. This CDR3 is CASSQGPFGRYQETQYF. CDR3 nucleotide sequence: TGCGCCAGCAGCCAAGGCCCCTTTGGACGGTACCAAGAGACCCAGTACTTC.

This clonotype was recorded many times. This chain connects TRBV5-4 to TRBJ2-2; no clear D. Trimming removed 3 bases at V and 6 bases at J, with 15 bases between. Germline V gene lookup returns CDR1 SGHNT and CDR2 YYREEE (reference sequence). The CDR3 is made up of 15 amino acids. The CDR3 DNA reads TGTGCCAGCAGCTCCGGGCCAAACCTCCCCGGGGAGCTGTTTTTT. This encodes CASSSGPNLPGELFF.

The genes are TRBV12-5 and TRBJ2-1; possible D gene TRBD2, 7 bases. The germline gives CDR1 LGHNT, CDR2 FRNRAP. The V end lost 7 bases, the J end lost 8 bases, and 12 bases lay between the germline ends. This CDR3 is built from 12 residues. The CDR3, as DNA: TGTGCTAGTGCCCACGGGGGGCATGAGCAGTTCTTC. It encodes CASAHGGHEQFF.

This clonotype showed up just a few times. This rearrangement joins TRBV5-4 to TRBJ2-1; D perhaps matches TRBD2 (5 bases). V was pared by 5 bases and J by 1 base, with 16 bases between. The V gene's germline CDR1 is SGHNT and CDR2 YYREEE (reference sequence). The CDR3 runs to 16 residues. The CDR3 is CASSSGEGRSYNEQFF. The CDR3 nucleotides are TGTGCCAGCAGTTCCGGCGAGGGAAGGTCCTACAATGAGCAGTTCTTC.

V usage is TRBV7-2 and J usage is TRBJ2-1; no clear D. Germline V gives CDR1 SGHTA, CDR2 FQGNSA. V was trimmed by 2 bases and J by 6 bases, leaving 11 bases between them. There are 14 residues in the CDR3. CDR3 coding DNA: TGTGCCAGCAGCTTATTTGCCTCCGGCAATGAGCAGTTCTTC. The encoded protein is CASSLFASGNEQFF.

The CDR3 spells CSARVASGDTGELFF. CDR3 in DNA: TGCAGTGCTAGAGTGGCTAGCGGGGACACCGGGGAGCTGTTTTTT. The rearrangement links TRBV20-1 to TRBJ2-2, with 9 bases fitting TRBD2. Germline lookup yields CDR1 DFQATT and CDR2 SNEGSKA (reference sequence). After removal of 1 base from V and 3 bases from J, the junction contained 3 bases not matched to a gene. There are 15 residues in the CDR3.

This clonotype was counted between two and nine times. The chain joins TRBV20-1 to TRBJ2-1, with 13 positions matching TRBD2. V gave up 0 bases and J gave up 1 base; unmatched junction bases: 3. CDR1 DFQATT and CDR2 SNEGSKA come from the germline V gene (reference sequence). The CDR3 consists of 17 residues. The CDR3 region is CSARDWTSGRSYNEQFF. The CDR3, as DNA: TGCAGTGCTAGAGATTGGACTAGCGGGAGATCCTACAATGAGCAGTTCTTC.

This CDR3 reads CSARPLAGGSYEQYF. The CDR3 region has the DNA TGCAGTGCTCGCCCACTAGCGGGAGGATCCTACGAGCAGTACTTC. This chain joins TRBV20-1 and TRBJ2-7, with 12 nucleotides matching TRBD2. Germline V gives CDR1 DFQATT, CDR2 SNEGSKA (reference sequence). Trimming cost V 5 bases and J 1 base; bases outside gene matches: 6. The CDR3 has 15 residues.